Included here is one TCR beta chain sequence, with context. Its antigen is currently unknown. This record comes from a study of T cells expressing NK-cell markers. Study at large: It was sorted CD3+CD56-NKG2C+, CD3+CD56+NKG2C- and CD3+CD56+NKG2C+ T cells that provided the TCR beta repertoires. Out of eight donors sequenced, seven tested HCMV-seropositive and the remaining one seronegative.

The CDR3 length is 14 residues. Germline CDR1 and CDR2: SQVTM and ANQGSEA. Findings and limits, study-wide: Clones of NKG2C+ T cells that had expanded were of unclear HCMV specificity. The study found these clonotypes also leading the CD3+CD56-NKG2C+ fraction in a few donors.

Reanalyzing the 5' RACE reads, TCRdb keeps one entry per CDR3 protein, without DNA. Its table lists 440,000 or so distinct CDR3 sequences. The source of this sequence is a woman aged 18-70 years in good health. What was sequenced was blood T cells: a sorted CD56 or NKG2C T cell subset, CD4+ or CD8+ T cells, or bulk PBMC T cells (not recorded which). The V gene is TRBV29-1, the J gene TRBJ2-1; absent DNA, TCRdb's TRBD2 call cannot be checked. The CDR3 sequence: CSPVGLAAYNEQFF.